This entry lists 20 T cell receptor beta chains sequenced from one sample in a study of blood T cell repertoires in COVID-19. Assay used: immunoSEQ multiplex PCR; TCRdb lists only in-frame clones, some missing. The table lists about 120,000 clones, roughly 85% of them singletons. The sequenced sample consisted of peripheral blood. The receptor source for this set is a woman at least 80 years old with active or convalescent COVID-19.

This clone occurred once. The chain is built from TRBV3-1 (or the pseudogene TRBV3-2) and TRBJ1-2, with 9 positions matching TRBD1. The germline V gene encodes CDR1 LGHDT and CDR2 YNNKEL (reference sequence). J lost 4 bases, V lost 0 bases, and 3 bases had no gene match. The CDR3 has 15 residues. The CDR3 here is CASSQDGGQGYGYTF. CDR3 DNA sequence: TGTGCCAGCAGCCAAGATGGGGGACAGGGCTATGGCTACACCTTC.

In its sample, this clone was seen once. This chain links TRBV7-9 with TRBJ1-2; 8 bases map to TRBD1. The CDR3 covers 17 residues. V shed 2 bases and J 4 bases; nucleotides not matched to a gene: 12. The germline V gene encodes CDR1 SEHNR and CDR2 FQNEAQ (reference sequence). CDR3 residues: CASSLPSRDRPLYGYTF. The CDR3, as DNA: TGTGCCAGCAGCTTACCCTCACGGGACAGGCCGCTCTATGGCTACACCTTC.

As regards this clone: In the same sample, other DNA sequences code for this CDR3. The chain has TRBV13 and TRBJ2-7; possible D gene TRBD2, 5 bases. CDR3 length: 13 amino acids. Germline CDR1 reads PRHDT; CDR2 reads FYEKMQ (reference sequence). Trimming shortened V by 1 base and J by 2 bases, and 6 bases separated the two germline ends. The CDR3 sequence: CASSLAGTYEQYF. In nucleotides, the CDR3 is TGTGCCAGCAGCTTAGCGGGAACCTACGAGCAGTACTTC.

The chain links TRBV27 to TRBJ1-2; possibly TRBD1 for D (5 bases). V lost 3 bases, J lost 0 bases, and 20 bases lay in between. CDR1 and CDR2 (germline): MNHEY, SMNVEV (reference sequence). The CDR3 sequence is 18 residues long. The CDR3 region is CASSFSGWGRDSNYGYTF. In nucleotides, the CDR3 is TGTGCCAGCAGTTTTTCGGGGTGGGGACGGGACTCTAACTATGGCTACACCTTC.

The chain employs TRBV7-9 and TRBJ2-1, with 10 bases that match TRBD2. The germline V gene encodes CDR1 SEHNR and CDR2 FQNEAQ (reference sequence). The CDR3 contains 14 residues. J gave up 8 bases and V 2 bases, and 3 bases lay outside the gene matches. The CDR3 DNA is TGTGCCAGCAGCTTAAGCGGGAGGGCCGATGAGCAGTTCTTC. This sequence encodes CASSLSGRADEQFF.

V gene TRBV5-4 combines with J gene TRBJ2-7; TRBD1 is a possible D gene (6 bases). From germline, CDR1 is SGHNT and CDR2 YYREEE (reference sequence). V shed 2 bases and J shed 0 bases, with 12 bases lying between them. This CDR3 is built from 15 residues. Written as DNA, the CDR3 is TGTGCCAGCAGCTTAAACAGGGCGGGCTCCTACGAGCAGTACTTC. It specifies CASSLNRAGSYEQYF. The full variable domain, its missing parts supplied by reference TRBV5-4 and TRBJ2-7, is ETGVTQSPTHLIKTRGQQVTLRCSSQSGHNTVSWYQQALGQGPQFIFQYYREEENGRGNFPPRFSGLQFPNYSSELNVNALELDDSALYLCASSLNRAGSYEQYFGPGTRLTVT.

This chain links TRBV6-6 with TRBJ2-7; TRBD1 matches at 8 bases. The V gene end was trimmed by 5 bases and the J gene end by 3 bases; junction bases not matched to a gene: 6. The germline V gene encodes CDR1 MNHNY and CDR2 SVGAGI (reference sequence). There are 14 residues in the CDR3. For the CDR3, the DNA is TGTGCCAGCAGTCAACGGGACAGGTACTACGAGCAGTACTTC. Residues: CASSQRDRYYEQYF.

J is TRBJ2-7 and V is TRBV22-1; TRBD1, as called in the table, went unchecked against the DNA. TRBV22-1 is recorded as a pseudogene. There are 15 residues in the CDR3. CDR3 sequence (DNA): TGTCCTGGGAGAGACGACGGCACCCCATGGGCCGAGCAGTACTTC. As protein: CPGRDDGTPWAEQYF.

The chain combines TRBV30 with TRBJ1-2; D call uncertain. Germline V gene lookup returns CDR1 GTSNPN and CDR2 SVGIG (reference sequence). The length of the CDR3 is 12 residues. Trimming cost V 3 bases and J 4 bases, with 9 bases left between them. CDR3 coding DNA: TGTGCCTGGAGGGGCTACTCCTATGGCTACACCTTC. Translated: CAWRGYSYGYTF.

The gene calls are TRBV5-6 and TRBJ2-7, with no clear D. V lost 0 bases and J 2 bases, leaving 9 bases between the germline ends. The length of the CDR3 is 14 residues. CDR1 and CDR2 (germline): SGHDT, YYEEEE. In nucleotides, the CDR3 is TGTGCCAGCAGCTTGGTACTCCTGGCCTACGAGCAGTACTTC. Translation gives CASSLVLLAYEQYF.

The V call is TRBV7-2, the J call TRBJ2-7; 9 nucleotides align to TRBD2. This CDR3 spans 16 amino acids. Unmatched junction bases numbered 6, after V lost 0 bases and J lost 3 bases. In germline, CDR1 is SGHTA, CDR2 FQGNSA. The CDR3 region is CASSLASGSPYYEQYF. CDR3 nucleotides: TGTGCCAGCAGCTTAGCTAGCGGGAGTCCGTACTACGAGCAGTACTTC.

This chain uses TRBV30 with TRBJ1-5; 7 bases line up with TRBD1. Trimming removed 0 bases from V and 1 base from J; junction bases left unmatched: 6. Germline V gives CDR1 GTSNPN, CDR2 SVGIG (reference sequence). The CDR3 extends over 16 amino acids. The DNA of the CDR3 is TGTGCCTGGAGTGTACAAGGGGGCAGGAGCAATCAGCCCCAGCATTTT. This sequence encodes CAWSVQGGRSNQPQHF. The whole variable domain, filled in from reference TRBV30 and TRBJ1-5, reads SQTIHQWPATLVQPVGSPLSLECTVEGTSNPNLYWYRQAAGRGLQLLFYSVGIGQISSEVPQNLSASRPQDRQFILSSKKLLLSDSGFYLCAWSVQGGRSNQPQHFGDGTRLSIL.

The chain has TRBV6-5 and TRBJ1-1; 8 bases fit TRBD1. J lost 10 bases, V lost 5 bases, and 12 bases had no gene match. This CDR3 is 14 amino acids long. The germline gives CDR1 MNHEY, CDR2 SVGAGI. CDR3 DNA: TGTGCCAGCAGTACGTATGGACCCGGGACAGGAGCTTTCTTT. Residues: CASSTYGPGTGAFF.

The table lists this clone with a few counts. The chain recombines TRBV18 with TRBJ1-4; D ambiguous. The CDR3 is 13 amino acids. V was cut by 6 bases and J by 0 bases, with 5 bases left in between. CDR1 and CDR2 from the germline V gene are KGHSH and LQKENI. CDR3 in DNA: TGTGCCAGCTCCCGGGCAACTAATGAAAAACTGTTTTTT. This encodes CASSRATNEKLFF.

J is TRBJ2-7 and V is TRBV4-2; the match to TRBD2 covers 10 bases. The germline V gene encodes CDR1 LGHNA and CDR2 YNFKEQ. The V and J ends lost 4 bases and 6 bases, in that order; junction bases with no gene match: 9. The CDR3 runs to 15 residues. The CDR3 nucleotides are TGTGCCAGCAGCCGCCCCGGGACTAGCGTACGCGAGCAGTACTTC. Protein sequence: CASSRPGTSVREQYF.

DNA of the CDR3: TGTGCCAGCAGTTCATCACTAGCGGGAGGTTACAATGAGCAGTTCTTC. Protein: CASSSSLAGGYNEQFF. The chain combines TRBV27 with TRBJ2-1; TRBD2 agrees at 12 bases. V shed 4 bases and J 4 bases; nucleotides not matched to a gene: 5. Germline CDR1 MNHEY, CDR2 SMNVEV (reference sequence). The CDR3 sequence is 16 residues long.

J is TRBJ2-7 and V is TRBV11-1, with 14 bases that match TRBD2. Losses at the gene ends were 6 bases for V and 6 bases for J; bases not matched to a gene: 10. This CDR3 has 16 residues. The germline V gene encodes CDR1 SGHAT and CDR2 FQDESV (reference sequence). The CDR3 is CASRRLAGGPRSEQYF. Here the CDR3 DNA reads TGTGCCAGCAGACGACTAGCGGGAGGGCCCCGGAGCGAGCAGTACTTC.

Here the CDR3 reads CASSQGPSTSGKSGELFF. The CDR3 DNA reads TGCGCCAGCAGCCAAGGTCCTAGTACTAGCGGGAAATCCGGGGAGCTGTTTTTT. V gene TRBV4-1 combines with J gene TRBJ2-2; 10 nucleotides line up with TRBD2. V shed 1 base and J 6 bases; nucleotides not matched to a gene: 11. Germline V gives CDR1 MGHRA, CDR2 YSYEKL. CDR3 length: 18 residues.

This chain links TRBV5-6 with TRBJ1-2; D uncertain. Trimming removed 0 bases at V and 12 bases at J, with 12 bases between. Germline V gene lookup returns CDR1 SGHDT and CDR2 YYEEEE. The length of the CDR3 is 12 residues. The CDR3 bases are TGTGCCAGCAGCTTGGGGCGGCTCGGCAACACCTTC. It translates to CASSLGRLGNTF.

The chain combines TRBV12-3 or TRBV12-4 with TRBJ1-1; D is possibly TRBD1 (5 bases). V was shortened by 6 bases and J by 9 bases, with 14 bases between the two germline ends. This CDR3 has 12 amino acids. The CDR3 nucleotides are TGTGCCAGCAGCTGGGGCCCCCGTAAAGCTTTCTTT. Translating gives CASSWGPRKAFF.